This TCR beta chain was captured by sequencing in a study of ipilimumab plus nivolumab after autologous stem cell transplantation. Findings and caveats of the study: The authors say TCR, Treg and microbiome findings warrant further study.

Starting 14 to 28 days after autologous transplant, ipilimumab 1 mg/kg was given. Germline V gives CDR1 MDHEN, CDR2 SYDVKM. V shed 6 bases, J shed 3 bases, and the junction held 10 bases outside the gene matches. The length of the CDR3 is 15 residues. This clone is a singleton in its sample. Its antigen is unknown. Profiled with immunoSEQ multiplex PCR; TCRdb holds only in-frame clones, not every one. Among 2,000 to 2,500 clones listed, roughly three quarters were seen once. The sample here was PBMCs, taken in a trial of ipilimumab plus nivolumab as post-transplant consolidation. This clonotype was sampled from a male donor with multiple myeloma. V is TRBV28 and J is TRBJ2-7, with 8 bases that match TRBD2. Here the CDR3 DNA reads TGTGCCAGCAGCCTCCGGGGGGGGAATCGCTACGAGCAGTACTTC. Its translation is CASSLRGGNRYEQYF.